This TCR beta chain was sequenced during a study of T cell responses to AZD1222 COVID-19 vaccine. Whole-study findings and limits: Spike as a whole was targeted by vaccine-associated CD4 TCRs, dominant at 160-218 and 743-854. A reported finding is that nearly half of spike-specific TCRs target unmutated variant regions.

This table comes from immunoSEQ multiplex PCR, and its TCRdb copy is limited to in-frame clones, with some not included. The sample includes 95,000 to 150,000 clones, 85% to 90% of them seen just once. This clone was seen only once. What it binds is not known. The CDR3 has 14 residues. The germline V gene encodes CDR1 SGHTA and CDR2 FQGNSA. V lost 1 base and J lost 2, with 7 bases in between. The chain carries TRBV7-2 and TRBJ2-3, with D perhaps TRBD2 (5 bases). Here the sequenced sample was peripheral blood, taken on day 0 of AZD1222 vaccination. The TCR was taken from an adult in good health. DNA for the CDR3: TGTGCCAGCAGCTTAGGAGACTACACAGATACGCAGTATTTT. Translated, it gives CASSLGDYTDTQYF.